These T cell receptor beta chains were read from a single sample in a study of blood T cell repertoires in COVID-19. The protocol was immunoSEQ multiplex PCR, while the TCRdb copy is restricted to in-frame clones and leaves out a portion. The sample has more than 300,000 clones; 80% to 95% are singletons. Sequencing was performed on PBMCs or T cells enriched from blood (not recorded which). The receptors stem from a woman in her thirties who had recovered from COVID-19. Both conserved end residues are trimmed from each CDR3. Not all rows give a size; the values are once, few, many and, for expanded clones, a class.

V gene | clone size | CDR3 protein
TRBV7-9 | . | ASSPRSFGDNEQF
TRBV10-3 | . | AISELQGIGEQY
TRBV7-3 | . | ASSQGTHNEQF
TRBV28 | few | ASSLLAGGPEQY
TRBV28 | few | ASSRGQANYGYT
TRBV24-1 | . | ATSARSPDEQF
TRBV7-2 | . | ASSLVPSYPSTDTQY
TRBV5-1 | . | ASSREVHNEQF
TRBV10-3 | . | ATWDSTEAF
TRBV19 | few | ASSIERDSYEQY
TRBV12-5 | . | ASGLGVTETQY
TRBV28 | . | ASSTETPGNTIY
TRBV9 | . | ASSVEGGGLYNEQF
TRBV28 | . | ASSPPRGLGNEQF
TRBV27 | . | ASSRTNTGGPGGYT
TRBV29-1 | once | SGGQGAD
TRBV7-2 | once | ASRGDNEQF
TRBV24-1 | . | ATRGDSNYGYT
TRBV5-1 | . | ASRGQGEQY
TRBV3-1/TRBV3-2 | . | ASSRRSGRAMNEQY
TRBV24-1 | . | ATSDFPHRTAWAGELF
TRBV6-5 | . | ASTTEVGVGYGYT
TRBV7-9 | . | ASDDSGTVLFGYT
TRBV6-5 | . | ASSYGQEAYEQY
TRBV7-3 | . | ASSFSRGGPDTQY
TRBV2 | once | ASHERQSEQY
TRBV5-1 | . | ASSLTPLTGEPQH
TRBV5-4 | . | ASSWGGVYEQY
TRBV7-4 | . | ANWTGGNTIY
TRBV4-2 | once | ASSQDRSPSYNEQF
TRBV29-1 | . | SVRQGSSDTQY
TRBV10-2 | . | ASRTGQGSGNEQF
TRBV27 | . | ASSLERATYNEQF
TRBV7-2 | . | ASRGLQPHNEQF
TRBV5-1 | . | ASSLEGQGTEAF
TRBV27 | . | ASRSQAQGVYGYT
TRBV3-1/TRBV3-2 | . | ASLDYGRGTEAF
TRBV7-2 | . | ASSYQTVPDTQY
TRBV9 | once | ASSADPGTEYGYT
TRBV6-2/TRBV6-3 | . | ASSPGQPEQY
TRBV28 | . | ASSLDSRFGYT
TRBV7-2 | once | ASSYALPYEQY
TRBV28 | . | ASSARRTVSYEQY
TRBV19 | . | ASSIGVWDRDYGYT
TRBV4-3 | . | ASSQVFGVGNYGYT
TRBV24-1 | . | ATSSPGNANTGELF
TRBV6-5 | few | ASSRTGSTNEKLF
TRBV7-8 | . | ASSTRGRGSGNTIY
TRBV5-5 | . | ASSLDRVGEPQH
TRBV7-8 | . | ASSSTGTGATEAF
TRBV19 | . | ASSIQAGQGNGDQF
TRBV28 | once | ASTRPFGQGVKAF
TRBV6-5 | . | ASRRQAWREQF
TRBV27 | . | ASRLGTGTHGYT
TRBV4-1 | . | ASSQGSGLSGNTIY
TRBV29-1 | once | SVRTGLGGYT
TRBV12-2 | once | ASRQRILRAGRAGEQY
TRBV10-3 | . | AISGPKGEKETQY
TRBV11-3 | . | ASSSSGLSSYNEQF
TRBV4-1 | . | ASSQDLRYEQY